Detailed here is one T cell receptor (beta chain). The assay was immunoSEQ multiplex PCR, and TCRdb's table has in-frame clones only and misses some. The repertoire includes roughly 150,000 clones, approximately 87% of them detected once, and more than 3% sits in the top ten. This entry belongs to a study of blood T cell repertoires in COVID-19. V was pared by 0 bases and J by 5 bases, with 11 bases of the junction left unmatched. Looked up from germline, CDR1 is SNHLY and CDR2 is FYNNEI. The CDR3 consists of 17 residues. Sequenced material: peripheral blood. V usage is TRBV2 and J usage is TRBJ2-5, with TRBD2 matching over 8 bases. The clonotype originates from a woman in her 70s with acute or convalescent COVID-19. The CDR3 here is CASSEALAGAGGETQYF. CDR3 coding DNA: TGTGCCAGCAGTGAAGCGCTAGCGGGTGCCGGGGGGGAGACCCAGTACTTC.